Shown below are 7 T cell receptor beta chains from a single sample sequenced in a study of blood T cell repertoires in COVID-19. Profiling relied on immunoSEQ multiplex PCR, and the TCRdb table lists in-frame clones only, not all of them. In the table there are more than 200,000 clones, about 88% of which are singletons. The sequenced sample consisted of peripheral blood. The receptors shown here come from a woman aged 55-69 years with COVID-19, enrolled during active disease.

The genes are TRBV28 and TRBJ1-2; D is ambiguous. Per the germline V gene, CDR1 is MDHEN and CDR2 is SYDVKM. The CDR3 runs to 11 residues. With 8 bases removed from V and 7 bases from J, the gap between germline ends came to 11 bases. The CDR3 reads CASRTVAGYTF. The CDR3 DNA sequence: TGTGCCAGCCGAACAGTGGCTGGCTACACCTTC.

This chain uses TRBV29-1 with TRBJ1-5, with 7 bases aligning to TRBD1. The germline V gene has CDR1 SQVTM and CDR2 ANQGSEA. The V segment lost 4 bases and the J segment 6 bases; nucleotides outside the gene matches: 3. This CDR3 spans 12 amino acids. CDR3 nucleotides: TGCAGCGTTGGACAGGGCGCTCAGCCCCAGCATTTT. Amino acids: CSVGQGAQPQHF.

The CDR3 DNA is TGTGCCACCCTAGCGGGAGGGCCCTCCGGAGATACGCAGTATTTT. Its protein is CATLAGGPSGDTQYF. The chain is built from TRBV5-4 and TRBJ2-3, with 12 bases that match TRBD2. This CDR3 contains 15 residues. Germline V gene lookup returns CDR1 SGHNT and CDR2 YYREEE (reference sequence). The J segment lost 5 bases and the V segment lost 9 bases, leaving 10 bases of the junction unmatched. The full variable domain, rest sourced from reference TRBV5-4 and TRBJ2-3, is ETGVTQSPTHLIKTRGQQVTLRCSSQSGHNTVSWYQQALGQGPQFIFQYYREEENGRGNFPPRFSGLQFPNYSSELNVNALELDDSALYLCATLAGGPSGDTQYFGPGTRLTVL.

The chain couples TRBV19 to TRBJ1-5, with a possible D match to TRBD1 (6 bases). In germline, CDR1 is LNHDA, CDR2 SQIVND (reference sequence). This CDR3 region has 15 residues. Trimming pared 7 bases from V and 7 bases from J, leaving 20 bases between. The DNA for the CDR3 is TGTGCCAGTACCCTTCGGCGGGGGGCAGGCCAGCCCCAGCATTTT. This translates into CASTLRRGAGQPQHF.

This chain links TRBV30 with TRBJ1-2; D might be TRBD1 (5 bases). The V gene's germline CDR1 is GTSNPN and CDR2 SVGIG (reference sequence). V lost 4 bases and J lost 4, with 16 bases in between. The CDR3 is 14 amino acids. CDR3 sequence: CAWNIGGGFYGYTF. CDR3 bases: TGTGCCTGGAATATCGGGGGGGGATTCTATGGCTACACCTTC.

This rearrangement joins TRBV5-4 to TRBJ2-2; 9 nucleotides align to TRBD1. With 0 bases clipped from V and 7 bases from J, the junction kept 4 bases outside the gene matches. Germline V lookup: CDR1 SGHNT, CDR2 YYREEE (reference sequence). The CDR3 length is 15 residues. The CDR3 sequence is CASSLVTGGFGELFF. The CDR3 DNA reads TGTGCCAGCAGCTTGGTAACAGGGGGCTTCGGGGAGCTGTTTTTT.

CDR3 in amino acids: CASSPSGLAGGRNEQFF. In nucleotides, the CDR3 is TGTGCCAGCAGCCCCTCCGGACTAGCGGGAGGGAGAAATGAGCAGTTCTTC. J is TRBJ2-1 and V is TRBV12-1; the table calls TRBD2, which could not be checked here. TRBV12-1 is a recognized pseudogene. CDR3 length: 17 amino acids.